This TCR beta chain was identified during a study of T cells in Graves' hyperthyroidism and ophthalmopathy. Using RNA transcripts as the source, TCR beta CDR3 regions were amplified. A set of HTBI primers served as the primers for a first-round RT-PCR of the TCR CDR3. TCRdb re-analysed the multiplex PCR reads in MiXCR, keeping a single row per CDR3 protein. Of 600,000 to 650,000 distinct CDR3 sequences listed, more than 20% are singletons. The CDR3 runs 15 residues. The trim removed 5 bases at V and 4 bases at J, leaving 8 bases unmatched. In germline, CDR1 is MDHEN, CDR2 SYDVKM. With respect to this clonotype: As yet, its antigen is unknown.

Study findings and constraints: The model foresaw ophthalmopathy a median roughly 6 months prior to onset. Ophthalmopathy cases were set apart from stable hyperthyroidism by a 13 V-J model. Most thyroid clonotypes that were expanded above 0.001 also turned up in blood.

Patients with ophthalmopathy all had a Clinical Activity Score of at least 3, a NOSPECS grade of at least 4 and duration under 3 months. The sequencing sample was made of blood. The rearrangement joins TRBV28 to TRBJ2-5, with 9 bases aligning to TRBD1. The receptor comes from a young man with Graves' ophthalmopathy. The CDR3 region is CASSPATGGRETQYF. The CDR3 DNA is TGTGCCAGCAGTCCCGCCACAGGGGGCCGAGAGACCCAGTACTTC.